A selection of T cell receptor beta chains follows, all from one sample in a study of monozygotic twins with inflammatory bowel disease. TCRdb re-called the 5' RACE reads; every CDR3 protein appears as one record, without DNA. Recorded for this sample: 400,000 to 500,000 distinct CDR3 sequences. Sequencing was performed on blood. These receptors all come from a human donor with ulcerative colitis or Crohn's disease, or a healthy co-twin of an affected twin (not recorded which). Each CDR3 is given with its conserved first and last residue.

cdr3_length j_call v_call cdr3_aa
16 TRBJ2-3 TRBV4-2 CASSRYLGGTTDTQYF
17 TRBJ2-3 TRBV7-9 CASSLGDRGPSTDTQYF
16 TRBJ1-3 TRBV7-2 CASSFRDRSSGNTIYF
15 TRBJ2-2 TRBV20-1 CSARTSGDNTGELFF
14 TRBJ2-7 TRBV28 CASVGGTILYEQYF
13 TRBJ2-5 TRBV11-2 CASSGQARWTQYF
14 TRBJ1-2 TRBV5-1 CASSLAGWGDGYTF
18 TRBJ2-1 TRBV20-1 CSARDSASGRFSYNEQFF
14 TRBJ1-5 TRBV30 CAWSEKNSNQPQHF
13 TRBJ2-5 TRBV19 CASSSRAQETQYF
15 TRBJ2-5 TRBV6-1 CASNPYGRYQETLYF
13 TRBJ1-5 TRBV11-2 CASSRGFNQPQHF
16 TRBJ2-3 TRBV20-1 CSATGTSGGAPDTQYF
14 TRBJ1-2 TRBV10-3 CATTGQGIYYGYTF
14 TRBJ2-3 TRBV5-1 CASSTSGVMDTQYF
18 TRBJ2-3 TRBV12-3/TRBV12-4 CASSPYLTSGGRTDTQYF
13 TRBJ2-7 TRBV5-1 CASSGGRGHEQYF
11 TRBJ2-7 TRBV6-6 CASSRTYEQYF
16 TRBJ2-2 TRBV12-3/TRBV12-4 CASSLTGTERTGELFF
16 TRBJ2-3 TRBV3-1 CASSQDRWRITDTQYF
16 TRBJ1-5 TRBV7-2 CASSSAARGGGQPQHF
15 TRBJ1-2 TRBV4-3 CASSQVQGQLYGYTF
14 TRBJ2-1 TRBV29-1 CSVARGASYNEQFF